This entry concerns a single T cell receptor (beta chain). Antigen specificity is unknown. CDR1 is SNHLY and CDR2 is FYNNEI in the germline V gene. V was shortened by 6 bases and J by 6 bases, with 12 bases between the two germline ends. CDR3 length: 12 amino acids. Full-length variable regions came from constant-region reverse primers plus semi-nested Nested Universal Primer A PCR. TCRdb reprocessed the 5' RACE reads via MiXCR and lists one record per CDR3 protein. This table holds roughly 42,000 distinct CDR3 sequences, around 30% found once. Study-level results: Tumor Tregs overlapped most with tumor, then blood, naive CD4+ cells.

The clonotype originates from a female donor with breast cancer. The rearrangement joins TRBV2 to TRBJ2-7; the D gene is possibly TRBD2 (6 bases). Sequencing was done on a sample of tumor-infiltrating memory CD4+ T cells sorted from the breast tumor. Described subset: memory CD4+ T cells, CD4+CD45RO+CD25-. This CDR3 reads CASRAGFSEQYF. For the CDR3, the DNA is TGTGCCAGCAGGGCGGGATTCTCCGAGCAGTACTTC.